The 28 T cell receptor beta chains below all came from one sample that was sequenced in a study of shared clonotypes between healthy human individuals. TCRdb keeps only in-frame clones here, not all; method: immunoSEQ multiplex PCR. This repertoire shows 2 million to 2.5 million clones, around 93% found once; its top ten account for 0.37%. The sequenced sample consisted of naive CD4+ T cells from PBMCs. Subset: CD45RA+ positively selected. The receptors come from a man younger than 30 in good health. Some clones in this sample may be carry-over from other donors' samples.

CDR3 loop: CATSRDRSGISTDTQYF. CDR3 coding DNA: TGTGCCACCAGCAGAGATCGTAGCGGGATCAGCACAGATACGCAGTATTTT. The rearrangement joins TRBV15 to TRBJ2-3; 8 bases map to TRBD2. From germline, CDR1 is LNHNV and CDR2 YYDKDF (reference sequence). With V trimmed by 0 bases and J by 0 bases, 5 bases remained unmatched. The CDR3 length is 17 residues.

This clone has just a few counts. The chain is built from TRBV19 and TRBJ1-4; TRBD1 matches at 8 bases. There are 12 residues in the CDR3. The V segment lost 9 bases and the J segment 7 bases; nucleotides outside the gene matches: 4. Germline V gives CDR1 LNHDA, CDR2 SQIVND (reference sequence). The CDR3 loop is CASRDRREKLFF. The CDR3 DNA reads TGTGCCAGCAGGGACAGGCGTGAAAAACTGTTTTTT.

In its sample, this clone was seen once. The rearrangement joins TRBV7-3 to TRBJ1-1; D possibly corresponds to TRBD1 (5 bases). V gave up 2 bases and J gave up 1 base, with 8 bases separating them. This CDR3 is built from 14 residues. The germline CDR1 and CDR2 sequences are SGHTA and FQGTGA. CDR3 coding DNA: TGTGCCAGCAGCTTAGATGGACAGAACACTGAAGCTTTCTTT. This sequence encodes CASSLDGQNTEAFF.

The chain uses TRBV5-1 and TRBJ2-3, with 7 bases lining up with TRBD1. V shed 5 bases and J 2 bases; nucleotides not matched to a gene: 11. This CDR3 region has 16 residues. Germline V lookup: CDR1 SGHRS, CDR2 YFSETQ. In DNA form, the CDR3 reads TGCGCCAGCAGAGCAAGGACAGGAACCCTCACAGATACGCAGTATTTT. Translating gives CASRARTGTLTDTQYF.

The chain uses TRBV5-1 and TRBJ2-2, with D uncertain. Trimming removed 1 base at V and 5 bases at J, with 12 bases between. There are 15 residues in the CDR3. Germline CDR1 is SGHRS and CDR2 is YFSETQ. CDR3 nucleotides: TGCGCCAGCAGCTTGACCGTTGACCTTACCGGGGAGCTGTTTTTT. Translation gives CASSLTVDLTGELFF.

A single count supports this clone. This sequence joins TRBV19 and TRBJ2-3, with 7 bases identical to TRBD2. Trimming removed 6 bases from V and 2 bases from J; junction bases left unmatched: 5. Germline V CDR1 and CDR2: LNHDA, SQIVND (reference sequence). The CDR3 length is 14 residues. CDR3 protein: CASSGTTYTDTQYF. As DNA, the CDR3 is TGTGCCAGTAGCGGGACTACCTACACAGATACGCAGTATTTT.

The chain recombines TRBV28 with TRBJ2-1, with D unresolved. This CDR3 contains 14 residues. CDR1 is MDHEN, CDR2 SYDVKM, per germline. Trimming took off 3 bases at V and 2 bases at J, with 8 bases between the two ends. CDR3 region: CASSLVATYNEQFF. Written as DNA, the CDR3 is TGTGCCAGCAGTTTGGTCGCTACCTACAATGAGCAGTTCTTC.

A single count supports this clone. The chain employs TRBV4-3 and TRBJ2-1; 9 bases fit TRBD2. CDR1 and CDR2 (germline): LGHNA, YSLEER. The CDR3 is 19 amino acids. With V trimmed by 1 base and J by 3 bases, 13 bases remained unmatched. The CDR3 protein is CASSQGTARREGLYNEQFF. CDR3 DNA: TGCGCCAGCAGCCAAGGGACAGCAAGGCGGGAGGGCCTCTACAATGAGCAGTTCTTC.

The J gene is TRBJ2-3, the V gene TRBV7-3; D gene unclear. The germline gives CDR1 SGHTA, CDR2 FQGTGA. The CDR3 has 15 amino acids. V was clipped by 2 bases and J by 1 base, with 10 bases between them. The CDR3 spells CASSLDSAGTDTQYF. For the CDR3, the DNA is TGTGCCAGCAGCTTAGACTCCGCTGGCACAGATACGCAGTATTTT. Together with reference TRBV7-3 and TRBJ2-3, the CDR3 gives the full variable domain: GAGVSQTPSNKVTEKGKYVELRCDPISGHTALYWYRQSLGQGPEFLIYFQGTGAADDSGLPNDRFFAVRPEGSVSTLKIQRTERGDSAVYLCASSLDSAGTDTQYFGPGTRLTVL.

Here the CDR3 reads CASSPGGRGEKLFF. CDR3 nucleotide sequence: TGTGCCAGCTCGCCAGGGGGCAGGGGTGAAAAACTGTTTTTT. This sequence joins TRBV18 and TRBJ1-4, with 8 bases aligning to TRBD1. This CDR3 has 14 amino acids. Germline CDR1 is KGHSH and CDR2 is LQKENI. V trimming: 6 bases; J trimming: 7 bases; junction bases outside the gene matches: 7.

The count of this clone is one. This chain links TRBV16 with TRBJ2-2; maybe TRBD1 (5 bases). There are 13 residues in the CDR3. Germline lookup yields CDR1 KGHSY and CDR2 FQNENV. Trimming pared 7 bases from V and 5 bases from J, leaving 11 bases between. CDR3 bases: TGTGCCAGCACCCGCCCAGGGACCGGGGAGCTGTTTTTT. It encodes CASTRPGTGELFF. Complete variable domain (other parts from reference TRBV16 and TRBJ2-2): GEEVAQTPKHLVRGEGQKAKLYCAPIKGHSYVFWYQQVLKNEFKFLISFQNENVFDETGMPKERFSAKCLPNSPCSLEIQATKLEDSAVYFCASTRPGTGELFFGEGSRLTVL.

The CDR3 region has the DNA TGTGCCAGCAGCTTAGTGAGGAGGGGAAATGGCTACACCTTC. This sequence encodes CASSLVRRGNGYTF. This chain joins TRBV11-2 and TRBJ1-2; the D gene is possibly TRBD1 (5 bases). CDR1 and CDR2 from the germline V gene are SGHAT and FQNNGV. Trimming left V 1 base short and J 6 bases short, with 12 bases between. The CDR3 has 14 amino acids.

This chain's CDR3 is CAISWDRNTEAFF. CDR3 DNA sequence: TGTGCCATCAGTTGGGACAGGAACACTGAAGCTTTCTTT. The V gene is TRBV10-3, the J gene TRBJ1-1; 7 nucleotides agree with TRBD1. CDR3 length: 13 amino acids. V gave up 5 bases and J gave up 1 base; unmatched junction bases: 1. CDR1 ENHRY and CDR2 SYGVKD come from the germline V gene.

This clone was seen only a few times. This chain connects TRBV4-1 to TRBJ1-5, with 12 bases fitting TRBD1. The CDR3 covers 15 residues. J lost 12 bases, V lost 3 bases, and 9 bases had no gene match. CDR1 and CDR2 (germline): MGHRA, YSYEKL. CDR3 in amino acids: CASSHPGTGGLVQHF. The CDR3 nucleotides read TGCGCCAGCAGCCATCCAGGGACAGGGGGCTTGGTCCAGCATTTT.

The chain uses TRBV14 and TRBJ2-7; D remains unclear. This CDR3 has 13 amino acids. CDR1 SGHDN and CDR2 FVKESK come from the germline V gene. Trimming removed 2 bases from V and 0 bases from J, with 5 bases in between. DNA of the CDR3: TGTGCCAGCAGCCAACCAGACTCCTACGAGCAGTACTTC. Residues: CASSQPDSYEQYF.

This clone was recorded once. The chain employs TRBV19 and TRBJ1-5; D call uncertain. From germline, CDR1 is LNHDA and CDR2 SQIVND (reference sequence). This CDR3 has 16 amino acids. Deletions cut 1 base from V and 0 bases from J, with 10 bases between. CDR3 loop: CASSIAAVYSNQPQHF. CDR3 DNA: TGTGCCAGTAGTATAGCGGCGGTTTATAGCAATCAGCCCCAGCATTTT.

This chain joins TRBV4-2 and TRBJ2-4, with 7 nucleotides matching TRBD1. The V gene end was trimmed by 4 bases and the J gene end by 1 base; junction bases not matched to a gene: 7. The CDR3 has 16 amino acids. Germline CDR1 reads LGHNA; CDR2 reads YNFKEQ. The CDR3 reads CASSRDRERAKNIQYF. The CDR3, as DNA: TGTGCCAGCAGCCGAGACAGGGAGAGGGCCAAAAACATTCAGTACTTC.

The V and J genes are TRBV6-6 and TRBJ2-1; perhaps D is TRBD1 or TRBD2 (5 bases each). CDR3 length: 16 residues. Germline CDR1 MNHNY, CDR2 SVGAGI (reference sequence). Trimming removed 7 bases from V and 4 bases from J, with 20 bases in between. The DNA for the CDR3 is TGTGCCAGCAATGGCCGGGAAGCAGGGCCTTACAATGAGCAGTTCTTC. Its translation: CASNGREAGPYNEQFF.

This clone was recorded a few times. The CDR3 protein is CSVSDRNTEAFF. The DNA of the CDR3 is TGCAGCGTTTCGGACAGGAACACTGAAGCTTTCTTT. The chain recombines TRBV29-1 with TRBJ1-1; D might be TRBD1 (6 bases). V gave up 5 bases and J gave up 1 base, with 8 bases separating them. CDR1 and CDR2 (germline): SQVTM, ANQGSEA. This CDR3 contains 12 residues. Combining the CDR3 with reference TRBV29-1 and TRBJ1-1 gives the whole variable domain SAVISQKPSRDICQRGTSLTIQCQVDSQVTMMFWYRQQPGQSLTLIATANQGSEATYESGFVIDKFPISRPNLTFSTLTVSNMSPEDSSIYLCSVSDRNTEAFFGQGTRLTVV.

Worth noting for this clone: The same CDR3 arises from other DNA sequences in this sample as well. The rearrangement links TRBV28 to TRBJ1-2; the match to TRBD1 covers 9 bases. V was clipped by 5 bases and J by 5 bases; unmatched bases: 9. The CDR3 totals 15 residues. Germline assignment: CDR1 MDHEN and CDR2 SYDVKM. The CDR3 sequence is CASSEPGQGNYGYTF. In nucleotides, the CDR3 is TGTGCCAGCAGTGAACCGGGACAGGGTAATTATGGCTACACCTTC.

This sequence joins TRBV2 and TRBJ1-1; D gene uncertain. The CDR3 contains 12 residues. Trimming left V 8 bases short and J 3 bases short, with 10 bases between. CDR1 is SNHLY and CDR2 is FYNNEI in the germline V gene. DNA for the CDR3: TGTGCCAGCCATTTGGACCACACTGAAGCTTTCTTT. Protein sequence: CASHLDHTEAFF.

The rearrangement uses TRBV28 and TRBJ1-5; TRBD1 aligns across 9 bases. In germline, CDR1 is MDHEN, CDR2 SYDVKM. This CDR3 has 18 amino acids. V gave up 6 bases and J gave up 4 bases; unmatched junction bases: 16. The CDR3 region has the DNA TGTGCCAGCAGCTACACGCCGATTGACAGGGGGTGGAATCAGCCCCAGCATTTT. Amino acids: CASSYTPIDRGWNQPQHF.

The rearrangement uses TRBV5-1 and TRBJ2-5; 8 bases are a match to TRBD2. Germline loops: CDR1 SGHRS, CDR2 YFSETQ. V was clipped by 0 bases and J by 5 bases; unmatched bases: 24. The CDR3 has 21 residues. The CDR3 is CASSLAPTGTSSIPFRETQYF. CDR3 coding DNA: TGCGCCAGCAGCTTGGCCCCTACCGGGACTAGTTCCATCCCTTTTCGGGAGACCCAGTACTTC.

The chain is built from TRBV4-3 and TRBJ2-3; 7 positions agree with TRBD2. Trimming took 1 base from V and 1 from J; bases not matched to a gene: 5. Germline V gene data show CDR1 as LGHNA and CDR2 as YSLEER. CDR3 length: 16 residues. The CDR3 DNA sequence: TGCGCCAGCAGCCAAGTGCTAGCGGCCCGCACAGATACGCAGTATTTT. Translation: CASSQVLAARTDTQYF.

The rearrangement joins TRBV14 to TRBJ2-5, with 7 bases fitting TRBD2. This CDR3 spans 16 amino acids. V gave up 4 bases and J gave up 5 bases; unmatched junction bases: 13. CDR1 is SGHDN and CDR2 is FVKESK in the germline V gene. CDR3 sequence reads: CASSLGRGGSPETQYF. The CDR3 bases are TGTGCCAGCAGCCTGGGGCGGGGCGGGAGCCCTGAGACCCAGTACTTC.

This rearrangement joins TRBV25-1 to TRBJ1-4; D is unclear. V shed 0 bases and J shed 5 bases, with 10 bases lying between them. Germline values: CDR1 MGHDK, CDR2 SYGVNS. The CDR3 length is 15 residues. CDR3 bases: TGTGCCAGCAGTGAATATGAGATACTAAATGAAAAACTGTTTTTT. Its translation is CASSEYEILNEKLFF.

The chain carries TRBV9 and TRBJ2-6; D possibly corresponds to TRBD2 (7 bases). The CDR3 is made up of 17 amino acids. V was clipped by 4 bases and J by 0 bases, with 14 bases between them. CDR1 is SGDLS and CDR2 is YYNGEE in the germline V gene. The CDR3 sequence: CASSPGGGGSGANVLTF. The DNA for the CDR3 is TGTGCCAGCAGCCCCGGAGGGGGGGGCTCTGGGGCCAACGTCCTGACTTTC. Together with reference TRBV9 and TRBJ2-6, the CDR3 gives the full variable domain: DSGVTQTPKHLITATGQRVTLRCSPRSGDLSVYWYQQSLDQGLQFLIQYYNGEERAKGNILERFSAQQFPDLHSELNLSSLELGDSALYFCASSPGGGGSGANVLTFGAGSRLTVL.

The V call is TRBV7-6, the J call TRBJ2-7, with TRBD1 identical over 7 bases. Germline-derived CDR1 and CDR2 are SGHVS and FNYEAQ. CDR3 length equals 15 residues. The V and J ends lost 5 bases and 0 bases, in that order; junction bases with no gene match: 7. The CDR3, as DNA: TGTGCCAGCAGCCAAGGGACAGCTACCTCCTACGAGCAGTACTTC. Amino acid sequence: CASSQGTATSYEQYF. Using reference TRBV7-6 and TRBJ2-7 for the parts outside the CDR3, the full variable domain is GAGVSQSPRYKVTKRGQDVALRCDPISGHVSLYWYRQALGQGPEFLTYFNYEAQQDKSGLPNDRFSAERPEGSISTLTIQRTEQRDSAMYRCASSQGTATSYEQYFGPGTRLTVT.